A single T cell receptor beta chain is shown here with its context. Its antigen is undetermined. Using a J-beta primer mix together with a sample-barcoded 5' primer, a second PCR was run for roughly 6 to 12 cycles. MiXCR, applied by TCRdb to the 5' RACE reads, yields one record per CDR3 protein. The profile covers about 1.5 million distinct CDR3 sequences, with 35% to 45% appearing a single time and more than 4% taken by the ten largest. The data were obtained in a study of blood T cells in healthy people across ages. Whole-study context: Per two T cells, template switching captured roughly one barcoded beta molecule. General observations from the study: With age, beta diversity per million T cells declined roughly linearly, significantly by 30 to 40. Greater diversity and more naive CD4+ cells were seen in long-lived donors than in aged donors.

They isolated at least 6 million PBMCs from each sample. V gave up 2 bases and J gave up 0 bases; unmatched junction bases: 4. CDR1 SGHNT and CDR2 YYREEE come from the germline V gene (reference sequence). The CDR3 length is 17 residues. The sequencing sample was made of blood. The receptor comes from a woman under 30 in good health. The chain combines TRBV5-4 with TRBJ2-3, with TRBD2 matching 12 bases. The DNA of the CDR3 is TGTGCCAGCAGCTTTGGTCTAGCGGGAGGGAGCACAGATACGCAGTATTTT. Its protein product is CASSFGLAGGSTDTQYF. The whole variable domain, filled in from reference TRBV5-4 and TRBJ2-3, reads ETGVTQSPTHLIKTRGQQVTLRCSSQSGHNTVSWYQQALGQGPQFIFQYYREEENGRGNFPPRFSGLQFPNYSSELNVNALELDDSALYLCASSFGLAGGSTDTQYFGPGTRLTVL.